This T cell receptor (beta chain) originates from a study of T cells expressing NK-cell markers. Turning to the study itself: Sorted T-cell subsets CD3+CD56+NKG2C+, CD3+CD56+NKG2C- and CD3+CD56-NKG2C+ were TCR beta-sequenced.

TCRdb re-analyzed the 5' RACE reads; it lists each CDR3 protein once, without DNA. The listing records some 600,000 distinct CDR3 sequences. A remark on this clonotype: Antigen specificity is unknown.

Study results and caveats: Among CD8+ T cells from six donors, dominant NKG2C+ clonotypes accounted for about 1.0-7.0%.

The CDR3 has 12 amino acids. Germline loops: CDR1 GTSNPN, CDR2 SVGIG (reference sequence). The sample comprised blood T cells: a sorted CD56 or NKG2C T cell subset, CD4+ or CD8+ T cells, or bulk PBMC T cells (not recorded which). The origin of this receptor is a young man in good health. J is TRBJ2-7 and V is TRBV30; TCRdb indicates TRBD1, and absent DNA this call remains unverified. The CDR3 is CAWSPTGLEQYF. Using reference TRBV30 and TRBJ2-7 for the parts outside the CDR3, the full variable domain is SQTIHQWPATLVQPVGSPLSLECTVEGTSNPNLYWYRQAAGRGLQLLFYSVGIGQISSEVPQNLSASRPQDRQFILSSKKLLLSDSGFYLCAWSPTGLEQYFGPGTRLTVT.